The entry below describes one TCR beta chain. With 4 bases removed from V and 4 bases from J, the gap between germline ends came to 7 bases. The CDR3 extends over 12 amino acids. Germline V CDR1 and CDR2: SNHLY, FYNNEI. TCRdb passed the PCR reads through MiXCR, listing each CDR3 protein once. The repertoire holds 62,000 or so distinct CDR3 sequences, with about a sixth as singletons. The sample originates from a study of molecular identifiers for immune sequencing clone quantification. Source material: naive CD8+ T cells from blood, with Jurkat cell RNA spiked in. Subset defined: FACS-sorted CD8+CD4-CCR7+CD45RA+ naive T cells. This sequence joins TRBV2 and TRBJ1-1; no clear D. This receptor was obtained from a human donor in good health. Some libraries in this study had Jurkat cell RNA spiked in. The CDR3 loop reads CASSAMATEAFF. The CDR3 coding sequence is TGTGCCAGCAGTGCCATGGCCACTGAAGCTTTCTTT.